Listed below are T cell receptor beta chains from one sample, sequenced in a study of blood T cells in healthy people across ages. TCRdb reprocessed the 5' RACE reads with MiXCR, giving one entry per CDR3 protein. The table includes 710,000 or so distinct CDR3 sequences, 20% to 25% detected once. Sequencing was done on a sample of blood. The receptor source for this set is a man in his 70s in good health. Both conserved end residues are part of each CDR3. The order of the fields is V gene, clone size, CDR3 length, D gene, J gene, CDR3 DNA, CDR3 protein. A D gene is named only where the DNA matches it firmly. Expanded clones get a size class; other rows say once, few or many, or leave the size out.

TRBV23-1,NA,18,TRBD2,TRBJ2-7,TGCGCCAGCATAACGGACGCTGCCCCTAGCGGGGACCCCTACGAGCAGTACTTC,CASITDAAPSGDPYEQYF
TRBV7-9,NA,14,NA,TRBJ1-4,TGTGCCAGCAGCCCTGGGCCCGCAGATGAAAAACTGTTTTTT,CASSPGPADEKLFF
TRBV6-5,NA,13,NA,TRBJ1-1,TGTGCCAGCAGACCGCCCAAGAACACTGAAGCTTTCTTT,CASRPPKNTEAFF
TRBV5-1,NA,15,TRBD1,TRBJ2-7,TGCGCCAGCAGCTTAATCGGGACAGGGGACCACGAGCAGTACTTC,CASSLIGTGDHEQYF
TRBV28,NA,13,TRBD2,TRBJ2-3,TGTGCCAGCAGTAGTTGGCGGGAGACCCGAAGCCCTTTT,CASSSWRETRSPF
TRBV6-4,NA,13,TRBD2,TRBJ2-3,TGTGCCAGCAGTGGGACTAGCGGGGGTACGCAGTATTTT,CASSGTSGGTQYF
TRBV18,NA,15,NA,TRBJ2-3,TGTGCCAGCTCACCTAGTCTAGCGACTACAGATACGCAGTATTTT,CASSPSLATTDTQYF
TRBV6-1,NA,16,NA,TRBJ1-1,TGTGCCAGCAGTGAAGCGGTTGAGTTCCTCAGGGTGTACGCTTTCTTT,CASSEAVEFLRVYAFF
TRBV29-1,many,15,TRBD1,TRBJ2-3,TGCAGCGTTGAGCGGGACAGGGGGTCTACAGATACGCAGTATTTT,CSVERDRGSTDTQYF
TRBV12-3/TRBV12-4,NA,14,TRBD1,TRBJ2-2,TGTGCCAGCAGGCGACAGGGAGTCGCCGGGGAGCTGTTTTTT,CASRRQGVAGELFF
TRBV12-3/TRBV12-4,few,15,NA,TRBJ2-3,TGTGCCAGCAGTTTAAATGGGCAGGGCGCAGATACGCAGTATTTT,CASSLNGQGADTQYF
TRBV7-9,few,15,NA,TRBJ1-2,TGTGCCAGCAGCTTATCAGGGTTTAGGAACTATGGCTACACCTTC,CASSLSGFRNYGYTF
TRBV10-3,many,12,NA,TRBJ2-1,TGTGCCATCAGTGGACAGAACAATGAGCAGTTCTTC,CAISGQNNEQFF
TRBV12-3/TRBV12-4,NA,14,NA,TRBJ2-1,TGTGCCAGCAGTAAAGGGGGCTCCTACAATGAGCAGTTCTTC,CASSKGGSYNEQFF
TRBV5-6,few,12,NA,TRBJ2-1,TGTGCCAGCAGCTTGGTTGGGGAGTGGGCGTTCTTC,CASSLVGEWAFF
TRBV20-1,few,15,NA,TRBJ2-5,TGCAGTGCTAGAGATTCTTGGGCAGGCCAAGAGACCCAGTACTTC,CSARDSWAGQETQYF
TRBV15,NA,12,NA,TRBJ2-3,TGTGCCACCGGCAGACCCCTAGATACGCAGTATTTT,CATGRPLDTQYF
TRBV7-9,few,16,TRBD1,TRBJ1-4,TGTGCCAGCAGCACACTTTTGACAGGGGCTAATGAAAAACTGTTTTTT,CASSTLLTGANEKLFF
TRBV21-1,NA,16,NA,TRBJ1-2,TGTGCCAGCAGCACCCAGACAGGGGGTATTGACTATGGCTACACCTTC,CASSTQTGGIDYGYTF
TRBV29-1,few,17,TRBD2,TRBJ2-1,TGCAGCGTTGGACTAGCGGGAGGCCAGCTCCTCTACAATGAGCAGTTCTTC,CSVGLAGGQLLYNEQFF
TRBV20-1,NA,13,TRBD1,TRBJ2-3,TGCAGTGCCCGGACAGGGGGAACAGATACGCAGTATTTT,CSARTGGTDTQYF
TRBV20-1,NA,12,NA,TRBJ1-1,TGCAGTGCTCACGGAATGAACACTGAAGCTTTCTTT,CSAHGMNTEAFF
TRBV6-5,few,15,NA,TRBJ2-1,TGTGCCAGCAGACGCCACGCAGGATCCTACAATGAGCAGTTCTTC,CASRRHAGSYNEQFF
TRBV2,NA,14,NA,TRBJ2-4,TGTGCCAGCAGTGACGCGTTAGCCAAAAACATTCAGTACTTC,CASSDALAKNIQYF
TRBV12-3/TRBV12-4,few,18,NA,TRBJ2-2,TGTGCCAGCAGTTTACGGTTGCAGTTCGGAACGAACACCGGGGAGCTGTTTTTT,CASSLRLQFGTNTGELFF
TRBV12-3/TRBV12-4,NA,12,NA,TRBJ2-2,TGTGCCAGTTCAGGTGGCCCCGGGGAGCTGTTTTTT,CASSGGPGELFF
TRBV5-1,few,11,TRBD1,TRBJ1-1,TGCGCCAGCGCCCGACAGGGGCAAGCTTTCTTT,CASARQGQAFF
TRBV20-1,NA,15,TRBD2,TRBJ2-5,TGCAGTGCTAGACCTCCCTTTAGCGGGGGAGAGACCCAGTACTTC,CSARPPFSGGETQYF
TRBV28,few,16,TRBD1,TRBJ2-3,TGTGCCAGCAGCCCCCGACAGGGTCGTACAACAGATACGCAGTATTTT,CASSPRQGRTTDTQYF
TRBV20-1,many,14,NA,TRBJ2-4,TGCAGCGCCCTGGGCGAACTAGCCAAAAACATTCAGTACTTC,CSALGELAKNIQYF
TRBV7-8,NA,14,NA,TRBJ1-2,TGTGCCAGCACGGTGGGGGCGAGAGACTATGGCTACACCTTC,CASTVGARDYGYTF
TRBV20-1,NA,15,NA,TRBJ2-2,TGCAGTGCTAGTTCGCGGGGCGCGAACACCGGGGAGCTGTTTTTT,CSASSRGANTGELFF
TRBV20-1,few,16,NA,TRBJ2-1,TGCAGTGCTAGAGATGATTGGGCTAGCTCCTACAATGAGCAGTTCTTC,CSARDDWASSYNEQFF
TRBV24-1,NA,14,TRBD1,TRBJ2-5,TGTGCCACCAGTGACCCCAGGGGGTCAGAGACCCAGTACTTC,CATSDPRGSETQYF
TRBV6-5,few,15,NA,TRBJ1-2,TGTGCCAGCAGTTACTCGGCAGGAACTAACTATGGCTACACCTTC,CASSYSAGTNYGYTF
TRBV30,NA,13,TRBD2,TRBJ2-3,TGTGCCTGCCAGCGGGACCTCACAGATACGCAGTATTTT,CACQRDLTDTQYF
TRBV19,few,13,NA,TRBJ1-1,TGTGCCAGTGGAGGACAGATGAACACTGAAGCTTTCTTT,CASGGQMNTEAFF
TRBV13,NA,17,TRBD1,TRBJ2-1,TGTGCCTGCAGCCCCCGGTCGCGGGACAGGGGTTACAATGAGCAGTTCTTC,CACSPRSRDRGYNEQFF
TRBV28,NA,15,NA,TRBJ2-7,TGTGCCACCGGGGGAAACACAGGGGTCGTAGGCGAGCAGTACTTC,CATGGNTGVVGEQYF
TRBV20-1,NA,14,NA,TRBJ2-1,TGCAGTGCTACACAGGGAAGCTCCTACAATGAGCAGTTCTTC,CSATQGSSYNEQFF
TRBV6-5,NA,13,TRBD1,TRBJ1-1,TGTGCCAGCAGCTACAGGGGCCTCACTGAAGCTTTCTTT,CASSYRGLTEAFF
TRBV3-1,NA,11,NA,TRBJ1-2,TGTGCCAGCAGCCGCAGGGATGGCTACACCTTC,CASSRRDGYTF
TRBV20-1,few,13,TRBD2,TRBJ2-5,TGCAGTGCCGGGACTAGCGGGAGTCAGACCCAGTACTTC,CSAGTSGSQTQYF
TRBV6-5,few,16,NA,TRBJ1-4,TGTGCCAGCAGTTACTATCGTCAGGCCAACCGTCAAAAACTGTTTTTT,CASSYYRQANRQKLFF